This record looks at one TCR beta chain sequence and its context. Sequencing used immunoSEQ multiplex PCR; TCRdb keeps in-frame clones, though not all of them. Among some 2,500,000 clones listed, 85% to 95% were seen once. The V segment lost 6 bases and the J segment 5 bases; nucleotides outside the gene matches: 11. This CDR3 has 15 amino acids. Germline lookup yields CDR1 MDHEN and CDR2 SYDVKM. The data stem from a study of shared clonotypes between healthy human individuals. The chain uses TRBV28 and TRBJ2-7; TRBD2 matches at 9 bases. Sequencing input: naive CD4+ T cells from PBMCs. Subset noted: CD45RA+ positively selected. The TCR comes from a man aged 18 to 30 in good health. Some clones in this sample may be carry-over from other donors' samples. CDR3 region: CASSPGGGGKHEQYF. CDR3 nucleotides: TGTGCCAGCAGCCCCGGCGGGGGGGGCAAGCACGAGCAGTACTTC.